A single sample gave rise to the 3 T cell receptor beta chains below, sequenced in a study of T cell responses to AZD1222 COVID-19 vaccine. The assay was immunoSEQ multiplex PCR, and TCRdb's table has in-frame clones only and misses some. The top ten clones hold about 16% of a sample with more than 85,000 clones, over 85% of them seen once. This specimen was peripheral blood, taken 28 days after the second AZD1222 dose. All receptors derive from an adult who received the AZD1222 COVID-19 vaccine.

The chain employs TRBV7-2 and TRBJ1-5; possibly TRBD1 for D (5 bases). CDR3 length: 15 residues. V gave up 3 bases and J gave up 3 bases, with 12 bases separating them. In germline, CDR1 is SGHTA, CDR2 FQGNSA. This chain's CDR3 is CASSFRWGSNQPQHF. The CDR3, as DNA: TGTGCCAGCAGCTTCCGTTGGGGCTCCAATCAGCCCCAGCATTTT.

The chain links TRBV19 to TRBJ2-4; tentatively, D is TRBD2 (5 bases). Germline CDR1 reads LNHDA; CDR2 reads SQIVND (reference sequence). The germline V and J ends were trimmed by 1 base and 0 bases, with 22 bases remaining between them. The CDR3 spans 20 residues. The CDR3 sequence is CASSIGVRAFLQIAKNIQYF. The DNA of the CDR3 is TGTGCCAGTAGTATAGGTGTGCGGGCCTTTCTGCAGATAGCCAAAAACATTCAGTACTTC.

The chain has TRBV7-3 and TRBJ1-1, with a tentative D call TRBD1 (6 bases). Germline CDR1 reads SGHTA; CDR2 reads FQGTGA. V lost 5 bases, J lost 4 bases, and 14 bases lay in between. The CDR3 sequence is 14 residues long. The CDR3 reads CASSLGHQSTEAFF. CDR3 DNA sequence: TGTGCCAGCAGCCTGGGACACCAGAGCACTGAAGCTTTCTTT.